The clone carrying this T cell receptor (beta chain) was found a few times. Its cognate antigen is unknown. One entry per CDR3 protein, called by TCRdb with MiXCR from the 5' RACE reads. The data show around 570,000 distinct CDR3 sequences, around 9.6% seen once. This CDR3 contains 14 residues. Trimming cost V 4 bases and J 4 bases; bases outside gene matches: 7. Germline V lookup: CDR1 SGHRS, CDR2 YFSETQ. This entry comes from a study of identical twins. Study-wide points: Twin sharing of out-of-frame TCR alpha was underestimated by models in monozygotic pairs.

The same data also contributed to another study, on yellow fever vaccine responses in identical twins.

The sequenced sample consisted of PBMCs. The sequence derives from a young woman in good health. The chain has TRBV5-1 and TRBJ1-1; 7 nucleotides match TRBD1. The CDR3 DNA sequence: TGCGCCAGCAGCCTGGGACAGAGTGGCACTGAAGCTTTCTTT. Encoded protein: CASSLGQSGTEAFF.